This T cell receptor (beta chain) was sequenced for a study of T cell clusters in autoimmune cytopenias. One tube held mixed TRB-A and TRB-B primer pools for touch-down PCR. TCRdb re-called the multiplex PCR reads; one entry per CDR3 protein, DNA not given. The table lists 3,900 or so distinct CDR3 sequences. This clonotype is medium-sized by frequency. As yet, its antigen is unknown. TRB amplification used 250 ng of peripheral blood genomic DNA. General observations from the study: TRB repertoire shifts in secondary cytopenia and chronic lymphocytic leukemia mostly reflected lymphoma, not autoimmunity. Functional roles of the in silico T cell clusters still await experimental validation.

The CDR3 covers 13 residues. Germline assignment: CDR1 SGHAT and CDR2 FQDESV (reference sequence). The rearrangement uses TRBV11-1 and TRBJ2-2; no DNA is available, so the TRBD1 call from TCRdb remains unchecked. The clonotype originates from a human donor with an autoimmune cytopenia or autoimmune hepatitis (not recorded which). The sequenced sample was peripheral blood. CDR3 loop: CASSQRGGGELFF.